This TCR beta chain was sequenced for a study of control samples from healthy donors and cancer patients. Clones were sequenced by immunoSEQ multiplex PCR, and TCRdb holds only the in-frame ones, with some missing. The sample contains some 190,000 clones, roughly nine tenths of which appear only once. This clone was seen once. The same CDR3 arises from other DNA sequences in this sample as well. The sample taken for sequencing was blood. This clonotype was obtained from a man aged 25-45 years in good health.

DNA for the CDR3: TGTGCCAGCAGCCAAGATCGGGGGGGAATCACAGATACGCAGTATTTT. This encodes CASSQDRGGITDTQYF. This chain uses TRBV3-1 (or the pseudogene TRBV3-2) with TRBJ2-3, with TRBD2 matching 8 bases. With 0 bases clipped from V and 2 bases from J, the junction kept 4 bases outside the gene matches. Germline V gene data show CDR1 as LGHDT and CDR2 as YNNKEL (reference sequence). CDR3 length: 16 amino acids.